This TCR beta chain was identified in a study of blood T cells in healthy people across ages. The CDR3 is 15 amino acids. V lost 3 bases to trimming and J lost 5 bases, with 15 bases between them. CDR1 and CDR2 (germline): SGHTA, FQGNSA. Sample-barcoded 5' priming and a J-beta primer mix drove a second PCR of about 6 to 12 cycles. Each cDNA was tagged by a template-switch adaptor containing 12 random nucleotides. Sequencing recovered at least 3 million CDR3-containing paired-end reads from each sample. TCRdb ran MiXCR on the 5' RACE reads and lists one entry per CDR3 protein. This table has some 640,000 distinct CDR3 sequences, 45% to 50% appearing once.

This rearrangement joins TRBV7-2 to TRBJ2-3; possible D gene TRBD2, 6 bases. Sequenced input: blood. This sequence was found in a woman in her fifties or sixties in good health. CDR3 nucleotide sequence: TGTGCCAGCAGCTTTGGGTGGGGGGAACTAGATACGCAGTATTTT. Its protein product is CASSFGWGELDTQYF.